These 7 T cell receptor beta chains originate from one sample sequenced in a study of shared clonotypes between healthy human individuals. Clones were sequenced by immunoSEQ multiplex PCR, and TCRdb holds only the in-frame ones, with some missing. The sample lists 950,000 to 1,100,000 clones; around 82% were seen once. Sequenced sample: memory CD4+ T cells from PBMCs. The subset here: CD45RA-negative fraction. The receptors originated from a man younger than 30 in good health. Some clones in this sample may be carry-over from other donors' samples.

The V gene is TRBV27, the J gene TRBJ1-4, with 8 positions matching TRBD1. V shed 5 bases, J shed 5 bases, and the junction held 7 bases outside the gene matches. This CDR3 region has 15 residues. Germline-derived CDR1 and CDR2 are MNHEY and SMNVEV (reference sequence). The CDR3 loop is CASSPRTGPNEKLFF. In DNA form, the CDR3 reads TGTGCCAGCAGTCCCCGGACAGGGCCAAATGAAAAACTGTTTTTT.

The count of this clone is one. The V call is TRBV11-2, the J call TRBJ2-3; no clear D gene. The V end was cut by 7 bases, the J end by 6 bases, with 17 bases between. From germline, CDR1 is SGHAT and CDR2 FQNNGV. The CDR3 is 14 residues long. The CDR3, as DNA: TGTGCCAGCAACCGCGGATCTCGGTTGGATACGCAGTATTTT. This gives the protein CASNRGSRLDTQYF. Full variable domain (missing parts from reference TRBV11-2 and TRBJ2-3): EAGVAQSPRYKIIEKRQSVAFWCNPISGHATLYWYQQILGQGPKLLIQFQNNGVVDDSQLPKDRFSAERLKGVDSTLKIQPAKLEDSAVYLCASNRGSRLDTQYFGPGTRLTVL.

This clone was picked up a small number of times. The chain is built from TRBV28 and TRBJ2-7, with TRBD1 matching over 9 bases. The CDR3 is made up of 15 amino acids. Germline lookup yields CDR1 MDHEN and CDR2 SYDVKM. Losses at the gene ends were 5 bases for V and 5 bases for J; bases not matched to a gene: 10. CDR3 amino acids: CASSGQDRGTDEQYF. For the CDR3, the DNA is TGTGCCAGCAGTGGCCAGGACAGGGGAACCGACGAGCAGTACTTC.

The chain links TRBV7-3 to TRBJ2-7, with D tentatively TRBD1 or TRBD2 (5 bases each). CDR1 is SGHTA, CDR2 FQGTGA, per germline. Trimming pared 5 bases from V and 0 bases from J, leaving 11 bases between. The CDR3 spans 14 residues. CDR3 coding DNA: TGTGCCAGCAGCCTCCAGGGACCCTCCTACGAGCAGTACTTC. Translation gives CASSLQGPSYEQYF.

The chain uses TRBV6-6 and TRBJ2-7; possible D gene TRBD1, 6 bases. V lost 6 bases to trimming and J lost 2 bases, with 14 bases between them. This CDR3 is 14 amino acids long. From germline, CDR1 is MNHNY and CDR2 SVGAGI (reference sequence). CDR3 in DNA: TGTGCCAGCAGATCCCCGACAGGTGCCTACGAGCAGTACTTC. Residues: CASRSPTGAYEQYF.

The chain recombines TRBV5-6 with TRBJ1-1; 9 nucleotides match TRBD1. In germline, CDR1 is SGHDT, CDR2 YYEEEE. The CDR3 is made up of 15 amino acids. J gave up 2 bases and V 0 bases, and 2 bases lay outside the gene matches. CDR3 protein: CASSLVGQGNTEAFF. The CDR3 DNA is TGTGCCAGCAGCTTGGTGGGACAGGGAAACACTGAAGCTTTCTTT.

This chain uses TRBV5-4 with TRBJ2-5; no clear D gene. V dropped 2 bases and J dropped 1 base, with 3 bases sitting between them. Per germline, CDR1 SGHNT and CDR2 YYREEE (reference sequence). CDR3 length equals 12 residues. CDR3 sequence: CASSFTQETQYF. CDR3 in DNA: TGTGCCAGCAGCTTCACCCAAGAGACCCAGTACTTC.